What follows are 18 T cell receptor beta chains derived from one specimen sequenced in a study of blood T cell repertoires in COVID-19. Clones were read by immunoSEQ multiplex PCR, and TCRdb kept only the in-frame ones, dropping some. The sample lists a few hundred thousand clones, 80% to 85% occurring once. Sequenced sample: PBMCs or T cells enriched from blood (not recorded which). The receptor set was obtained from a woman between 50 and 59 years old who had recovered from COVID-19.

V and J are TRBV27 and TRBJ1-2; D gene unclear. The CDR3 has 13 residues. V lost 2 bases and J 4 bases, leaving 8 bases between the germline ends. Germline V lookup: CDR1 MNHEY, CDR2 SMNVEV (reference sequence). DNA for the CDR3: TGTGCCAGCAGTTTAGCCAGTTCCTATGGCTACACCTTC. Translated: CASSLASSYGYTF.

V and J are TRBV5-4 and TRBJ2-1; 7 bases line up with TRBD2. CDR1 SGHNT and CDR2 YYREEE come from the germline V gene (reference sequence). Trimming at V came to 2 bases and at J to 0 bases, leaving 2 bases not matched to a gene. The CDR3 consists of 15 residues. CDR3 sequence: CASSLPGGSYNEQFF. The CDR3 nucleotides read TGTGCCAGCAGCTTACCGGGGGGCTCCTACAATGAGCAGTTCTTC.

This chain's CDR3 is CSGTGHMNTEAFF. CDR3 sequence (DNA): TGCAGCGGCACAGGGCACATGAACACTGAAGCTTTCTTT. The chain links TRBV29-1 to TRBJ1-1; D may be TRBD1 (6 bases). CDR1 is SQVTM, CDR2 ANQGSEA, per germline. The length of the CDR3 is 13 residues. V was shortened by 7 bases and J by 0 bases, with 12 bases between the two germline ends.

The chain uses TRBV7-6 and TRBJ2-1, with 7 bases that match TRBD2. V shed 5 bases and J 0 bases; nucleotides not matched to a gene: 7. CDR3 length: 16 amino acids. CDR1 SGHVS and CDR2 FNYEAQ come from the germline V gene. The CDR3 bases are TGTGCCAGCAGCACAACTAGCGTTAGCTCCTACAATGAGCAGTTCTTC. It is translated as CASSTTSVSSYNEQFF. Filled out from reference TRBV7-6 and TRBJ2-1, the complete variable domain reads GAGVSQSPRYKVTKRGQDVALRCDPISGHVSLYWYRQALGQGPEFLTYFNYEAQQDKSGLPNDRFSAERPEGSISTLTIQRTEQRDSAMYRCASSTTSVSSYNEQFFGPGTRLTVL.

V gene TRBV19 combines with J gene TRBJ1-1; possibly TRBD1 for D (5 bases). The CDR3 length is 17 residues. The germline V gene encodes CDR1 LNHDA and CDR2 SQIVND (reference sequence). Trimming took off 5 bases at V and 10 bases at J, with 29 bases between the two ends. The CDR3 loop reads CASSPSSGFGAAQRAFF. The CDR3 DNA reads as TGTGCCAGTAGTCCCAGCTCTGGGTTTGGGGCCGCTCAACGAGCTTTCTTT.

The CDR3 reads CASSNDGQGFGYTF. CDR3 bases: TGCGCCAGCAGCAACGACGGACAGGGCTTTGGCTACACCTTC. V usage is TRBV5-1 and J usage is TRBJ1-2; TRBD1 matches at 8 bases. J lost 7 bases, V lost 4 bases, and 9 bases had no gene match. This CDR3 region has 14 residues. Germline V gene sequence: CDR1 SGHRS, CDR2 YFSETQ.

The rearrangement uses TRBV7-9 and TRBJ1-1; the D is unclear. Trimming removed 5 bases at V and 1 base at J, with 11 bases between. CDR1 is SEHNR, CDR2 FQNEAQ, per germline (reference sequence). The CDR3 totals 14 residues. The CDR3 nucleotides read TGTGCCAGCAGCCAACTTCTTGCGAACACTGAAGCTTTCTTT. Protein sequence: CASSQLLANTEAFF.

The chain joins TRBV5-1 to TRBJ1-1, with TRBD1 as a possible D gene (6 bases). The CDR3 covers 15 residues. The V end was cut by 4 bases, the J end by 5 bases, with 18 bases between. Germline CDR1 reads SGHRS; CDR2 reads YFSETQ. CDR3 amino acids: CASSPVGTLVTEAFF. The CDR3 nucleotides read TGCGCCAGCAGCCCGGTAGGGACATTGGTGACTGAAGCTTTCTTT.

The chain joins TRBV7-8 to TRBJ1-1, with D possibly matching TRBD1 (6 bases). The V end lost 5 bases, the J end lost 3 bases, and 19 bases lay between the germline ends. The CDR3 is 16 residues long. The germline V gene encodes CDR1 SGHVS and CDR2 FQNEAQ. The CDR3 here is CASSRAFAGGDTEAFF. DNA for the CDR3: TGTGCCAGCAGCCGAGCGTTTGCGGGGGGCGACACTGAAGCTTTCTTT.

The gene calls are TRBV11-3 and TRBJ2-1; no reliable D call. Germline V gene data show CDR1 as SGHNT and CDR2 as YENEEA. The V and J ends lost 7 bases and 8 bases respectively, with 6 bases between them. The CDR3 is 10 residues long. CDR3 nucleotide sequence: TGTGCCAGCACCCCTCATGAGCAGTTCTTC. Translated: CASTPHEQFF. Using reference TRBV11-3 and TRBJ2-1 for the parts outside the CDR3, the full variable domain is EAGVVQSPRYKIIEKKQPVAFWCNPISGHNTLYWYLQNLGQGPELLIRYENEEAVDDSQLPKDRFSAERLKGVDSTLKIQPAELGDSAVYLCASTPHEQFFGPGTRLTVL.

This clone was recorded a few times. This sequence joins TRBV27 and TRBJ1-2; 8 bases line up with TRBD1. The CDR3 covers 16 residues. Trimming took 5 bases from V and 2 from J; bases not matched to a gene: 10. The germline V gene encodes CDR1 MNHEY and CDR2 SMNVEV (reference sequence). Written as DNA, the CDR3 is TGTGCCAGCAGTCGGACAGGGACGGTTTTGAACTATGGCTACACCTTC. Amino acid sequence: CASSRTGTVLNYGYTF.

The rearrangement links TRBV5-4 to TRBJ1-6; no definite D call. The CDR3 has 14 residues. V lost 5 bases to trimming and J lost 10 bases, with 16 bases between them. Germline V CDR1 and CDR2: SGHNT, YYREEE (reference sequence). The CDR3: CASRAGNGLSPLHF. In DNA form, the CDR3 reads TGTGCCAGCAGGGCCGGGAATGGGTTATCACCCCTCCACTTT.

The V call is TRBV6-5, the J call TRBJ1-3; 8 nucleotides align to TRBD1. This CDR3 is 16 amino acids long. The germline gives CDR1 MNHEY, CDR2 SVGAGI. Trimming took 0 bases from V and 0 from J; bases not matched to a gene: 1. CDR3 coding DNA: TGTGCCAGCAGTTACTCTACAGGGGGCTCTGGAAACACCATATATTTT. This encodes CASSYSTGGSGNTIYF.

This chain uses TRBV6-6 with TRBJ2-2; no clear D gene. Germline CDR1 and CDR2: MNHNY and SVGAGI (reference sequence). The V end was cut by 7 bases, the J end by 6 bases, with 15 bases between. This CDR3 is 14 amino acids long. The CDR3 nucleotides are TGTGCCAGCAAGGCCCAGGTGAAAGCCGGGGAGCTGTTTTTT. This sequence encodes CASKAQVKAGELFF.

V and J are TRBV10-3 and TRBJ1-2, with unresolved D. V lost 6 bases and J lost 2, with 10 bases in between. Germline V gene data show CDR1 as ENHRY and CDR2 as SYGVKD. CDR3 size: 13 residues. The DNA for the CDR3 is TGTGCCATCAGCCCCACAGAGAACTATGGCTACACCTTC. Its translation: CAISPTENYGYTF.

The DNA for the CDR3 is TGCGCCAGCAGCCAACGCGGACAGGGGTCCGGCTACACCTTC. It codes for CASSQRGQGSGYTF. The chain employs TRBV4-3 and TRBJ1-2; 9 nucleotides match TRBD1. Germline CDR1 is LGHNA and CDR2 is YSLEER. The CDR3 is 14 amino acids. The ends lost 2 bases at V and 8 bases at J; junction bases unmatched: 6.

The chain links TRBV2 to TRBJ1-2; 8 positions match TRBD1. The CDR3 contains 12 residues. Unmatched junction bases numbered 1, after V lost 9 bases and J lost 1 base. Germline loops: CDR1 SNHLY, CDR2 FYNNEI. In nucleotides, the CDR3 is TGTGCCAGACAGGGGGTTAACTATGGCTACACCTTC. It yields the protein CARQGVNYGYTF.

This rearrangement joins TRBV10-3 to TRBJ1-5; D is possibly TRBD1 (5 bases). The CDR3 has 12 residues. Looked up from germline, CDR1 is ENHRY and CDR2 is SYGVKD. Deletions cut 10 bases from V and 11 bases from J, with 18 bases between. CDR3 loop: CATAAGNGAQHF. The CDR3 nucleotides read TGTGCCACGGCCGCAGGGAATGGTGCCCAGCATTTT.